This entry describes one TCR beta chain. The entry originates in a study of blood T cell repertoires in COVID-19. Looked up from germline, CDR1 is LNHDA and CDR2 is SQIVND (reference sequence). This CDR3 comprises 17 residues. The V segment lost 3 bases and the J segment 1 base; nucleotides outside the gene matches: 5. Data came from immunoSEQ multiplex PCR; TCRdb stores just in-frame clones and leaves some out. The profile shows some 240,000 clones, roughly 88% of them singletons. The J gene is TRBJ2-2, the V gene TRBV19, with 10 bases aligning to TRBD1. The clonotype originates from a woman in her seventies with COVID-19, enrolled during active disease. Material for sequencing was peripheral blood. The CDR3 region is CASSMIRTGGNTGELFF. Here the CDR3 DNA reads TGTGCCAGTAGTATGATCCGGACAGGGGGGAACACCGGGGAGCTGTTTTTT.